This entry lists 17 T cell receptor beta chains sequenced from one sample in a study of T cell repertoires in cytomegalovirus infection. TCRdb reprocessed the reads via MiXCR and lists one record per CDR3 protein. The data contain 200,000 to 250,000 distinct CDR3 sequences, around 6.6% of them singletons. Sequences were obtained from PBMCs. Every receptor here comes from a human donor in good health (CMV status not recorded). Some clones in this sample may be carry-over from other donors' samples.

In its sample, this clonotype was seen many times. The genes are TRBV5-5 and TRBJ2-1, with 7 positions matching TRBD2. CDR3 length: 15 residues. J lost 6 bases, V lost 0 bases, and 6 bases had no gene match. CDR1 SGHKS and CDR2 YYEKEE come from the germline V gene (reference sequence). Written as DNA, the CDR3 is TGTGCCAGCAGCTTGGTCGGCGGGGGACTCAATGAGCAGTTCTTC. It encodes CASSLVGGGLNEQFF.

This clonotype has a count of ten or more. The rearrangement joins TRBV7-2 to TRBJ2-5; 12 bases line up with TRBD2. Germline-derived CDR1 and CDR2 are SGHTA and FQGNSA. CDR3 length: 17 residues. The V segment lost 5 bases and the J segment 4 bases; nucleotides outside the gene matches: 11. The CDR3 region is CASSTHPTGLAGETQYF. The DNA of the CDR3 is TGTGCCAGCAGCACCCACCCCACGGGACTAGCGGGAGAGACCCAGTACTTC. Looking up the rest from reference TRBV7-2 and TRBJ2-5 gives the full variable domain: GAGVSQSPSNKVTEKGKDVELRCDPISGHTALYWYRQSLGQGLEFLIYFQGNSAPDKSGLPSDRFSAERTGGSVSTLTIQRTQQEDSAVYLCASSTHPTGLAGETQYFGPGTRLLVL.

A few counts support this clonotype. V and J are TRBV7-9 and TRBJ2-1; no clear D gene. Germline assignment: CDR1 SEHNR and CDR2 FQNEAQ (reference sequence). The germline V and J ends were trimmed by 0 bases and 5 bases, with 8 bases remaining between them. CDR3 length: 14 amino acids. The CDR3 coding sequence is TGTGCCAGCAGCTTAGCGAACCGAAACAATGAGCAGTTCTTC. Translating it yields CASSLANRNNEQFF.

This clonotype was counted between two and nine times. The rearrangement uses TRBV7-9 and TRBJ1-1; D is uncertain. V was pared by 3 bases and J by 1 base, with 21 bases between. CDR1 and CDR2 from the germline V gene are SEHNR and FQNEAQ (reference sequence). The CDR3 covers 18 residues. CDR3 amino acids: CASSFAHTLSSGNTEAFF. CDR3 DNA: TGTGCCAGCAGCTTCGCGCATACACTCTCATCGGGGAACACTGAAGCTTTCTTT.

This clonotype has a count of ten or more. This rearrangement joins TRBV7-9 to TRBJ1-4; 10 nucleotides match TRBD1. V was clipped by 3 bases and J by 5 bases; unmatched bases: 6. CDR1 is SEHNR and CDR2 is FQNEAQ in the germline V gene (reference sequence). There are 16 residues in the CDR3. This CDR3 reads CASSLAGQGENEKLFF. The CDR3 DNA reads as TGTGCCAGCAGCTTGGCTGGACAGGGGGAGAATGAAAAACTGTTTTTT.

This clonotype was counted ten times or more. CDR3 sequence: CASRPSSGGGHNEQFF. The CDR3 DNA reads as TGTGCCAGCAGACCCAGTAGCGGGGGGGGCCACAATGAGCAGTTCTTC. This chain uses TRBV6-2 or TRBV6-3 with TRBJ2-1; TRBD2 aligns across 11 bases. The trim removed 6 bases at V and 5 bases at J, leaving 9 bases unmatched. Germline V gene lookup returns CDR1 MNHEY and CDR2 SVGEGT. The CDR3 extends over 16 amino acids.

This clonotype has ten or more counts. The chain combines TRBV20-1 with TRBJ1-6; weak D call: TRBD1 (6 bases). The CDR3 contains 13 residues. Germline V gene data show CDR1 as DFQATT and CDR2 as SNEGSKA (reference sequence). The germline V and J ends were trimmed by 1 base and 8 bases, with 9 bases remaining between them. The CDR3 spells CSARAQGYSPLHF. The CDR3 nucleotides are TGCAGTGCTAGAGCACAGGGATATTCACCCCTCCACTTT.

J is TRBJ1-1 and V is TRBV20-1, with TRBD1 identical over 8 bases. The CDR3 is made up of 13 amino acids. From germline, CDR1 is DFQATT and CDR2 SNEGSKA (reference sequence). V lost 5 bases and J lost 0; bases outside the gene matches: 2. This chain's CDR3 is CSADRGLNTEAFF. The CDR3 DNA is TGCAGTGCTGACAGGGGACTGAACACTGAAGCTTTCTTT.

This clonotype was seen at least ten times. The V and J genes are TRBV20-1 and TRBJ1-2; D is ambiguous. V gave up 3 bases and J gave up 6 bases, with 11 bases separating them. This CDR3 has 12 amino acids. Germline CDR1 reads DFQATT; CDR2 reads SNEGSKA (reference sequence). The CDR3 coding sequence is TGCAGTGCTAGTATAGGGAGAAATGGCTACACCTTC. This gives the protein CSASIGRNGYTF.

CDR3 region: CASSFQANGKLFF. The CDR3 DNA is TGTGCCAGCAGCTTCCAGGCCAACGGGAAACTGTTTTTT. V usage is TRBV11-1 and J usage is TRBJ1-4; D not certain. This CDR3 contains 13 residues. Per the germline V gene, CDR1 is SGHAT and CDR2 is FQDESV (reference sequence). The ends were cut back, 3 bases at V and 11 bases at J, with 13 bases in the middle. The full variable domain, in which reference TRBV11-1 and TRBJ1-4 provide the parts outside the CDR3, is EAEVAQSPRYKITEKSQAVAFWCDPISGHATLYWYRQILGQGPELLVQFQDESVVDDSQLPKDRFSAERLKGVDSTLKIQPAELGDSAMYLCASSFQANGKLFFGSGTQLSVL.

In this sample, this clonotype turned up many times. This chain uses TRBV7-2 with TRBJ2-5; D may be TRBD1 or TRBD2 (5 bases each). V dropped 5 bases and J dropped 0 bases, with 16 bases sitting between them. Germline values: CDR1 SGHTA, CDR2 FQGNSA. This CDR3 spans 16 amino acids. The CDR3 region is CASSPQGPPYQETQYF. CDR3 DNA sequence: TGTGCCAGCAGCCCCCAGGGACCTCCGTACCAAGAGACCCAGTACTTC.

This clonotype was observed many times. As DNA, the CDR3 is TGTGCCAGCAGTTATGGGGGGGGATCCTACAATGAGCAGTTCTTC. This codes for CASSYGGGSYNEQFF. V is TRBV6-2 or TRBV6-3 and J is TRBJ2-1, with 7 positions matching TRBD2. V lost 3 bases and J lost 1; bases outside the gene matches: 3. Germline-derived CDR1 and CDR2 are MNHEY and SVGEGT. The CDR3 sequence is 15 residues long.

This clonotype was counted at least ten times. The J gene is TRBJ1-2, the V gene TRBV25-1, with TRBD1 matching over 10 bases. The CDR3 has 14 residues. V lost 4 bases to trimming and J lost 6 bases; unmatched junction nucleotides: 5. Germline V gene lookup returns CDR1 MGHDK and CDR2 SYGVNS. CDR3 residues: CASSGDRGVDGYTF. The CDR3 nucleotides are TGTGCCAGCAGTGGGGACAGGGGAGTGGATGGCTACACCTTC.

This clonotype was seen at least ten times. The chain joins TRBV5-1 to TRBJ2-1, with D unresolved. The germline CDR1 and CDR2 sequences are SGHRS and YFSETQ. The CDR3 has 14 residues. Trimming removed 0 bases from V and 8 bases from J, with 12 bases in between. Here the CDR3 DNA reads TGCGCCAGCAGCTTGGTGGCACCGGACGATGAGCAGTTCTTC. As protein: CASSLVAPDDEQFF.

This clonotype has a count of ten or more. This chain uses TRBV4-1 with TRBJ2-7; D is perhaps TRBD2 (5 bases). Germline assignment: CDR1 MGHRA and CDR2 YSYEKL. There are 14 residues in the CDR3. V gave up 0 bases and J gave up 4 bases, with 10 bases separating them. The CDR3 spells CASSQESQRYEQYF. CDR3 DNA: TGCGCCAGCAGCCAAGAATCTCAGCGGTACGAGCAGTACTTC.

The table lists this clonotype with many counts. J is TRBJ2-2 and V is TRBV7-2; possible D gene TRBD1, 6 bases. The CDR3 contains 15 residues. CDR1 is SGHTA and CDR2 is FQGNSA in the germline V gene. Deletions cut 5 bases from V and 4 bases from J, with 14 bases between. CDR3 coding DNA: TGTGCCAGCAGCCCCAGGGGATCCAGCACCGGGGAGCTGTTTTTT. Residues: CASSPRGSSTGELFF.

This clonotype occurred many times. J is TRBJ1-2 and V is TRBV4-2; D unclear. The CDR3 loop spans 18 amino acids. Germline V CDR1 and CDR2: LGHNA, YNFKEQ. V was clipped by 0 bases and J by 0 bases, with 17 bases between them. CDR3 in amino acids: CASSQDQPGPQSNYGYTF. In nucleotides, the CDR3 is TGTGCCAGCAGCCAAGATCAACCCGGGCCTCAGTCTAACTATGGCTACACCTTC.